This T cell receptor (beta chain) was sequenced in a study of CD8 T cells in ankylosing spondylitis. Findings and limits, study-wide: CD8+ disease-linked clones were present at relatively low frequencies in blood. What seemed typical of ankylosing spondylitis blood was a TCR beta motif built from fewer than ten highly homologous variants.

By quantitative 5'-RACE with molecular barcodes, the TCR beta libraries were made. TCRdb used MiXCR to reprocess the 5' RACE reads, holding one entry per CDR3 protein. The table has about 840,000 distinct CDR3 sequences, 10% to 15% seen once. With 6 bases removed from V and 1 base from J, the gap between germline ends came to 16 bases. The CDR3 totals 15 residues. Germline V gives CDR1 DFQATT, CDR2 SNEGSKA (reference sequence). A note on this clonotype: The antigen remains unidentified.

The sequenced material came from blood, either unsorted or a sorted T cell fraction (not recorded which). This TCR derives from a male donor with ankylosing spondylitis. The chain carries TRBV20-1 and TRBJ1-5; tentatively, D is TRBD1 (5 bases). The CDR3 coding sequence is TGCAGTGCCAAGACAGTCGGGATCAGCAATCAGCCCCAGCATTTT. It translates to CSAKTVGISNQPQHF.